This TCR beta chain was found in a study of blood T cell repertoires in COVID-19. About the research overall: In each case, the material was cDNA or gDNA derived from T cells, B-cell-depleted T cells, or PBMCs.

Germline V gene lookup returns CDR1 GTSNPN and CDR2 SVGIG (reference sequence). The CDR3 runs 12 residues. The V gene lost 0 bases and the J gene lost 8 bases, with 10 bases spanning the gap. Authors' data handling: Amplified reference gene primers provided the basis for estimating nucleated cell counts. Libraries were prepared by immunoSEQ multiplex PCR; TCRdb keeps only in-frame clonotypes and omits some of them. The V and J calls and clone size are taken from that table; D and trimming were inferred from the DNA. Seen here are about 240,000 clones, 83% observed once, and the top ten hold about 3.8%. Those who participated ranged in age from roughly 18 to 95 years and resided in about two dozen US areas. During the 2 weeks before they entered the study, exposed participants had met someone with a PCR-confirmed or clinician-diagnosed COVID-19 case.

This rearrangement joins TRBV30 to TRBJ1-2; D unclear. Source material: PBMCs or T cells enriched from blood (not recorded which). The receptor was derived from a woman aged 40 to 49 who had been exposed to COVID-19. The CDR3 region has the DNA TGTGCCTGGAGTGTACTACAGCGGGGCTACACCTTC. The encoded protein is CAWSVLQRGYTF.